This T cell receptor beta chain was documented in a study of identical twins. The length of the CDR3 is 15 residues. Between the trimmed V and J ends, which lost 3 bases and 4 bases, there was a span of 15 bases. The germline V gene has CDR1 MDHEN and CDR2 SYDVKM. In TCRdb, the 5' RACE reads were re-called with MiXCR into one record per CDR3 protein. The sample has 1.5 million to 2 million distinct CDR3 sequences, more than 30% seen once; the top ten hold roughly 0.3%. The chain joins TRBV28 to TRBJ2-5; a weak D match, TRBD1 (6 bases). The sample was cord blood. The sequence derives from a newborn girl in good health. Written as DNA, the CDR3 is TGTGCCAGCAGTTTGGGGGCGCGAAGTAGAGAGACCCAGTACTTC. Protein product: CASSLGARSRETQYF.